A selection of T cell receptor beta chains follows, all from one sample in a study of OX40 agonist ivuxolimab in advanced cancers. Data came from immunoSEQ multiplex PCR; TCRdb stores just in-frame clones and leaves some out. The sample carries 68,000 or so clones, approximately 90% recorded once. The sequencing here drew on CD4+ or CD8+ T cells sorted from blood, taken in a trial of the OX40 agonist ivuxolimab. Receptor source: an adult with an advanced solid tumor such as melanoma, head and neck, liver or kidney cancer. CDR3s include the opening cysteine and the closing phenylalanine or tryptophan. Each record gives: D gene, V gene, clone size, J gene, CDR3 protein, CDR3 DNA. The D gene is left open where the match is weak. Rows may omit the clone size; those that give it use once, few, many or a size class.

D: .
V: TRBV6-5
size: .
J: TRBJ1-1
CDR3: CASRSEATGTEAFF
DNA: TGTGCCAGCAGGTCGGAAGCGACTGGAACTGAAGCTTTCTTT

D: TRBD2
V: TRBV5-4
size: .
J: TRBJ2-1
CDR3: CASSLTSGGWGYSYNEQFF
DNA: TGTGCCAGCAGCTTGACTAGCGGGGGCTGGGGATACTCCTACAATGAGCAGTTCTTC

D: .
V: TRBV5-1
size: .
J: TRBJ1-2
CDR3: CASSFDYYGYTF
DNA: TGCGCCAGCAGCTTTGACTACTATGGCTACACCTTC

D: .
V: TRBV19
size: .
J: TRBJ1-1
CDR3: CASTKPGLYTEAFF
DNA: TGTGCCAGTACCAAACCAGGGCTCTACACTGAAGCTTTCTTT

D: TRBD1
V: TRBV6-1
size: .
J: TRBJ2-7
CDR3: CASFWTGGREQYF
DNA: TGTGCCAGCTTCTGGACAGGGGGCAGGGAGCAGTACTTC

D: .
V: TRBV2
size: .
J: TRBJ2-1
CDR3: CASSVERGLQNEQFF
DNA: TGTGCCAGCAGTGTAGAACGGGGGCTACAGAATGAGCAGTTCTTC

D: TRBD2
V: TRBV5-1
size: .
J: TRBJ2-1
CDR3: CASSDVLAVHYNEQFF
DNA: TGCGCCAGCAGCGATGTCCTAGCGGTGCACTACAATGAGCAGTTCTTC

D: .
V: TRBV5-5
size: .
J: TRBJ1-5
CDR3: CASSLKPNSNQPQHF
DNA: TGTGCCAGCAGCTTGAAACCCAATAGCAATCAGCCCCAGCATTTT

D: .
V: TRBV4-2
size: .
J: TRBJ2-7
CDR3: CASSQGLLGSEQYF
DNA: TGTGCCAGCAGCCAAGGGCTCCTGGGTAGCGAGCAGTACTTC

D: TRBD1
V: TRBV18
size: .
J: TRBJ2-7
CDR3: CASSPGTGDSEQYF
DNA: TGTGCCAGCTCACCAGGGACAGGGGATAGCGAGCAGTACTTC

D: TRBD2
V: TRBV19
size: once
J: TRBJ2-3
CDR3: CASSDGLAGRADTQYF
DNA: TGTGCCAGTAGTGATGGACTAGCGGGGCGAGCAGATACGCAGTATTTT

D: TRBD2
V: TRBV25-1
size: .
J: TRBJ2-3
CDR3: CASSESVAGVANTQYF
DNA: TGTGCCAGCAGTGAATCCGTAGCGGGAGTCGCAAATACGCAGTATTTT

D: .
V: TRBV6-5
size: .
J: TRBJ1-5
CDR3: CASSADRGNQPQHF
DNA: TGTGCCAGCAGTGCGGATCGGGGGAATCAGCCCCAGCATTTT

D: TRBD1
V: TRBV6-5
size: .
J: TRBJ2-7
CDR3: CASRSDRGNYEQYF
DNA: TGTGCCAGCAGATCCGACAGGGGCAACTACGAGCAGTACTTC

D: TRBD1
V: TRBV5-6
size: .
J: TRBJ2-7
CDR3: CASSQTGDYEQYF
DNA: TGTGCCAGCAGCCAGACAGGGGACTACGAGCAGTACTTC

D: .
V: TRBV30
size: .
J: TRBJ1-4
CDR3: CAWSAFQPNEKLFF
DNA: TGTGCCTGGAGTGCGTTTCAGCCTAATGAAAAACTGTTTTTT

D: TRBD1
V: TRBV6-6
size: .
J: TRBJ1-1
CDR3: CASSYTTGGGEAFF
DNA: TGTGCCAGCAGTTACACTACAGGGGGTGGTGAAGCTTTCTTT

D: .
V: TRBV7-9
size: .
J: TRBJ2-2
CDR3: CASSSSGTGELFF
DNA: TGTGCCAGCAGCTCCTCGGGCACCGGGGAGCTGTTTTTT

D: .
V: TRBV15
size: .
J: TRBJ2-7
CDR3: CATSTVGSYEQYF
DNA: TGTGCCACCAGCACCGTTGGCAGTTACGAGCAGTACTTC

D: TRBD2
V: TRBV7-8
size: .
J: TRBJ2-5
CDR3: CASSFGNLAGLTQYF
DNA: TGTGCCAGCAGCTTCGGAAATTTAGCGGGACTGACCCAGTACTTC

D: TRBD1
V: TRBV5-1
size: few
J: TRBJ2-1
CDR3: CASSGTGVSHEQFF
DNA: TGCGCCAGCAGCGGGACAGGGGTATCCCATGAGCAGTTCTTC

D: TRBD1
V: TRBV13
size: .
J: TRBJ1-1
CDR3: CASSTTGGATEAFF
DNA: TGTGCCAGCAGCACCACAGGGGGCGCAACTGAAGCTTTCTTT

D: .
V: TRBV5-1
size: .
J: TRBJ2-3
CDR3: CASSLSAEKDTQYF
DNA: TGCGCCAGCAGCTTGTCAGCAGAAAAAGATACGCAGTATTTT

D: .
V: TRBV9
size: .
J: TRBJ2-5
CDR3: CASSVQGAKETQYF
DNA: TGTGCCAGCAGCGTACAGGGAGCGAAAGAGACCCAGTACTTC

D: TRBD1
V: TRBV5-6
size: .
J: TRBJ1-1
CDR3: CASSTQGAYGTEAFF
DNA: TGTGCCAGCAGCACACAGGGGGCGTATGGCACTGAAGCTTTCTTT

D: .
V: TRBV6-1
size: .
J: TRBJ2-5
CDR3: CASTPPQPQETQYF
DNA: TGTGCCAGCACCCCCCCCCAGCCGCAAGAGACCCAGTACTTC

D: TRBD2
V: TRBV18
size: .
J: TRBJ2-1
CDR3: CASSPPRGLADRNEQFF
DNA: TGTGCCAGCTCACCACCGAGGGGACTAGCGGACAGGAATGAGCAGTTCTTC

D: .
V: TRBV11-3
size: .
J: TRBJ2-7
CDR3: CASSPTMGAASEQYF
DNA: TGTGCCAGCAGCCCGACGATGGGGGCGGCCTCCGAGCAGTACTTC

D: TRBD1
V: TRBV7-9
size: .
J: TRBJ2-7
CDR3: CASSSSARGTLNEQYF
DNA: TGTGCCAGCAGCTCCTCTGCCAGGGGGACCCTAAACGAGCAGTACTTC

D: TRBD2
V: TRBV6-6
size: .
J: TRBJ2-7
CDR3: CASSRGTSGILVEQYF
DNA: TGTGCCAGCAGTCGAGGGACTAGCGGGATTTTAGTCGAGCAGTACTTC

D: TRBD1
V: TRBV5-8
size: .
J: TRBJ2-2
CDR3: CASSLVQGVTGELFF
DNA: TGTGCCAGCAGCTTGGTTCAGGGGGTCACCGGGGAGCTGTTTTTT

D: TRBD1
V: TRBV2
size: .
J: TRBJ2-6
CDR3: CASIERPPQGPAGANVLTF
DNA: TGTGCCAGCATCGAAAGGCCCCCACAGGGGCCGGCTGGGGCCAACGTCCTGACTTTC

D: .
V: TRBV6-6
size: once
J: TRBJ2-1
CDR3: CARGEGASSDEQFF
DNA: TGTGCCAGGGGGGAGGGGGCTTCAAGCGATGAGCAGTTCTTC

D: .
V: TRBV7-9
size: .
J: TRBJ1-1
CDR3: CASSLAGLGTEAFF
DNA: TGTGCCAGCAGCTTAGCCGGGCTCGGGACTGAAGCTTTCTTT

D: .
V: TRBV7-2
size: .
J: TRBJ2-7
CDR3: CASNLLGGEQYF
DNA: TGTGCCAGCAACCTCTTAGGAGGCGAGCAGTACTTC

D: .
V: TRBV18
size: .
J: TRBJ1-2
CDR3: CASSRVDSNYGYTF
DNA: TGTGCCAGCTCACGGGTGGACAGTAACTATGGCTACACCTTC

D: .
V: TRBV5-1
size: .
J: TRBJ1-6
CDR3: CASSSTGRTQPSPLHF
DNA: TGCGCCAGCAGCTCGACGGGACGGACACAACCTTCACCCCTCCACTTT

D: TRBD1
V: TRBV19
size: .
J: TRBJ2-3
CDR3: CASRTGGTDTQYF
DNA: TGTGCCAGCCGGACAGGGGGCACAGATACGCAGTATTTT

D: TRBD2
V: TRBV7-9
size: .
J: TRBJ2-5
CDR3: CASSQLADQETQYF
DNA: TGTGCCAGCAGCCAGCTAGCGGACCAAGAGACCCAGTACTTC

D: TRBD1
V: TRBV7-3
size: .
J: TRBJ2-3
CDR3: CASSPTGVGTDTQYF
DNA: TGTGCCAGCAGCCCTACAGGGGTAGGCACAGATACGCAGTATTTT

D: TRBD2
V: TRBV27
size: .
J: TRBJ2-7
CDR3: CASSLRGGYEQYF
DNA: TGTGCCAGCAGTCTTCGGGGGGGCTACGAGCAGTACTTC

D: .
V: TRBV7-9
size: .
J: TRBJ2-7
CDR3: CASSSFSGTNYEQYF
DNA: TGTGCCAGCAGCTCTTTTAGCGGTACGAACTACGAGCAGTACTTC

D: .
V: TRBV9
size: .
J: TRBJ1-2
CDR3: CASSFRFSGAGYTF
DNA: TGTGCCAGCAGCTTCCGATTCTCCGGGGCTGGCTACACCTTC

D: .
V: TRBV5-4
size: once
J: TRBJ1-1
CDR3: CASSLGGRVGGTEAFF
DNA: TGTGCCAGCAGCTTGGGGGGGCGAGTTGGGGGGACTGAAGCTTTCTTT

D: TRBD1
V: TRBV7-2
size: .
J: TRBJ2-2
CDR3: CASSSSWTGPGELFF
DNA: TGTGCCAGCAGCTCCTCCTGGACAGGGCCCGGGGAGCTGTTTTTT

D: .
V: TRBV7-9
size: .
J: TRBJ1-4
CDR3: CASSLVGSNEKLFF
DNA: TGTGCCAGCAGCTTAGTGGGGTCTAATGAAAAACTGTTTTTT

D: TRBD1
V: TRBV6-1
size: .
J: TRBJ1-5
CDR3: CASSDRGTGNQPQHF
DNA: TGTGCCAGCAGTGATCGTGGGACAGGGAACCAGCCCCAGCATTTT

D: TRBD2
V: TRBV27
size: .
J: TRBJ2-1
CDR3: CASSSGASVNEQFF
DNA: TGTGCCAGCTCCAGCGGGGCCTCGGTCAATGAGCAGTTCTTC

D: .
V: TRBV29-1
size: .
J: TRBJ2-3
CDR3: CSVDGASRKTDTQYF
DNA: TGCAGCGTTGACGGTGCGTCAAGAAAAACAGATACGCAGTATTTT

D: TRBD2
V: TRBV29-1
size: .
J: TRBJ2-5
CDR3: CSAASGSGQETQYF
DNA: TGCAGCGCCGCGAGCGGGAGTGGTCAAGAGACCCAGTACTTC

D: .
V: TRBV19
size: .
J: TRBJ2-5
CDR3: CASSGQQQETQYF
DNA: TGTGCCAGTAGTGGACAACAACAAGAGACCCAGTACTTC

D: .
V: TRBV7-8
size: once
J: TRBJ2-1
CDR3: CASSYTSRDEQFF
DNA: TGTGCCAGCAGCTATACTAGCCGGGATGAGCAGTTCTTC

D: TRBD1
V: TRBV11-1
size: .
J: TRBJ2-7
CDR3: CASSLDRGPYEQYF
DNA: TGTGCCAGCAGCTTGGACAGGGGCCCCTACGAGCAGTACTTC

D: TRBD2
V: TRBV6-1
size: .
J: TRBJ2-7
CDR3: CASSVLAGGFLEQYF
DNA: TGTGCCAGCAGTGTACTAGCGGGGGGGTTTTTGGAGCAGTACTTC

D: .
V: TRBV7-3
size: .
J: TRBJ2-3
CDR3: CASSLNSGTDTQYF
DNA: TGTGCCAGCAGCTTAAATTCGGGCACAGATACGCAGTATTTT

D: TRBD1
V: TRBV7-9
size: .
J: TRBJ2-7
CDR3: CASSSTEPLTGGAGEQYF
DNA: TGTGCCAGCAGCTCCACGGAACCATTGACAGGGGGCGCGGGCGAGCAGTACTTC

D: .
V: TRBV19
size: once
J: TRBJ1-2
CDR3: CASSGRDYGYTF
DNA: TGTGCCAGTAGTGGCAGGGACTATGGCTACACCTTC

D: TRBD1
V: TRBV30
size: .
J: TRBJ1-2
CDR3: CAWSVAGGNGYTF
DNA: TGTGCCTGGAGTGTCGCAGGGGGCAATGGCTACACCTTC

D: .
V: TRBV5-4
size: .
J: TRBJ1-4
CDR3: CASSPQPGPNEKLFF
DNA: TGTGCCAGCAGCCCCCAACCGGGACCTAATGAAAAACTGTTTTTT